This TCR beta chain was recovered during a study of regulatory T cells in long-lasting Graves disease. Time point meaning: persistent/refractory GD, antithyroid drugs over 5 years with positive TRAb. PBMC RNA served as the TCR library source. CDR3 regions were amplified by Arm-PCR using iRepertoire HTBI primers to build TCR beta libraries. Each CDR3 protein is one row after TCRdb ran MiXCR on the multiplex PCR reads. The repertoire holds around 450,000 distinct CDR3 sequences, under 25% seen once, with more than 6% in the top ten. Germline lookup yields CDR1 MNHEY and CDR2 SVGAGI. The CDR3 sequence is 16 residues long. The V gene end was trimmed by 2 bases and the J gene end by 0 bases; junction bases not matched to a gene: 4. This clonotype was counted ten times or more.

The genes are TRBV6-5 and TRBJ1-1; 9 nucleotides line up with TRBD1. This receptor was taken from a female donor with Graves disease. Sequences were derived from peripheral blood mononuclear cells (PBMCs), sampled when the disease was refractory, from a patient treated with antithyroid drugs. The CDR3 is CASSYRGTGMNTEAFF. The DNA of the CDR3 is TGTGCCAGCAGTTACCGAGGGACAGGGATGAACACTGAAGCTTTCTTT.